This T cell receptor beta chain was identified during a study of identical twins. Whole-study results and caveats: Donors were not followed over many years; analysis was cross-sectional. With monozygotic twins, out-of-frame TCR alpha sharing exceeded what models estimated. An excess of low generation probability was shown by twin-shared out-of-frame alpha sequences.

Using its own MiXCR run on the 5' RACE reads, TCRdb lists one record per CDR3 protein. Of approximately 280,000 distinct CDR3 sequences in the sample, more than 6.5% are singletons; the top ten hold approximately 2.1%. Concerning this clonotype itself: Its specificity is not known.

This CDR3 has 16 residues. The V gene's germline CDR1 is SGHTA and CDR2 FQGNSA. The V and J ends lost 2 bases and 4 bases, in that order; junction bases with no gene match: 7. Only healthy Caucasians were enrolled as donors. These sequences were also reported in another study, on yellow fever vaccine responses in identical twins.

The rearrangement joins TRBV7-2 to TRBJ2-7, with 11 bases matching TRBD2. The sequence came from a woman between 18 and 30 years old in good health. The sample comprised memory (CD45RO+) T cells sorted from blood. In DNA form, the CDR3 reads TGTGCCAGCAGCTTAAGTAAGGCTAGCGGGAGGTACGAGCAGTACTTC. It yields the protein CASSLSKASGRYEQYF.